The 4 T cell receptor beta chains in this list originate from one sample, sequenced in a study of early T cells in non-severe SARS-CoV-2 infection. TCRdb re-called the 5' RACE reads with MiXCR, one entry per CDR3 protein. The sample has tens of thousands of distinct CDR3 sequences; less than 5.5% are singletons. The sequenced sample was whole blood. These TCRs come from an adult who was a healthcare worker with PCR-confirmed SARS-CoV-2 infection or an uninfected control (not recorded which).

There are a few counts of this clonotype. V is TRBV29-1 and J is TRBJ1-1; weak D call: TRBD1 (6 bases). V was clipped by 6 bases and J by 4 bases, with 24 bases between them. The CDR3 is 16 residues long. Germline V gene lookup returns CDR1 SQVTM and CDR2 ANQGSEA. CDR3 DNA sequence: TGCAGCGTCCGTATTGAGGCAGGGGCGGTTGCCACTGAAGCTTTCTTT. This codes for CSVRIEAGAVATEAFF.

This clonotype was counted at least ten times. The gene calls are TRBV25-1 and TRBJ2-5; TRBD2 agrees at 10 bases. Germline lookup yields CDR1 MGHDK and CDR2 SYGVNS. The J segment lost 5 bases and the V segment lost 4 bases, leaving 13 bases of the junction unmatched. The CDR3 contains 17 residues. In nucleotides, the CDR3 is TGTGCCAGCAGTGCCTACCGAGCGGGGGGGCCGGGTGAGACCCAGTACTTC. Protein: CASSAYRAGGPGETQYF.

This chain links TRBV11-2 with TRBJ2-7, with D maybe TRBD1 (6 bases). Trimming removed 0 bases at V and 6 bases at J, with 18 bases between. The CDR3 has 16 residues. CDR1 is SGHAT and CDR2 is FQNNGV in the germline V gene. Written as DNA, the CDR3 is TGTGCCAGCAGCTTAGAGTCCAGGGGACATTTGGGCGAGCAGTACTTC. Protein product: CASSLESRGHLGEQYF.

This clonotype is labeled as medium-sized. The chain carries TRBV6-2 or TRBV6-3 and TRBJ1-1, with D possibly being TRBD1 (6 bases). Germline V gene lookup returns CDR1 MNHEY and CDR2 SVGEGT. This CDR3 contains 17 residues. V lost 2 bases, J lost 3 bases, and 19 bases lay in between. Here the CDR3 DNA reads TGTGCCAGCAGTTACGGAGGGGGTCGTATCCGGGACACTGAAGCTTTCTTT. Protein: CASSYGGGRIRDTEAFF.